These T cell receptor beta chains were read from a single sample in a study of lymphopenia after photon versus proton radiotherapy. Here immunoSEQ multiplex PCR was the method, and the copy in TCRdb shows in-frame clones only, minus some. The table includes 30,000 to 40,000 clones, about 80% detected once. The input for sequencing was peripheral blood, taken from a patient treated with proton-based radiotherapy. Receptors were obtained from a woman aged 70-85 years with pancreatic cancer. Each CDR3 is given with its conserved first and last residue. The order of the fields is CDR3 protein, CDR3 DNA, clone size, V gene, J gene, D gene. The D gene is left open where the match is weak. Some rows have no size entry. The others give once, few or many, or a class for an expanded clone.

CDR3aa: CASSLAVGTDTQYF
CDR3nt: TGTGCCAGCAGCTTAGCTGTCGGCACAGATACGCAGTATTTT
abundance: few
v_gene: TRBV7-9
j_gene: TRBJ2-3
d_gene: NA

CDR3aa: CSVAVASGITDTQYF
CDR3nt: TGCAGCGTTGCGGTAGCTAGCGGGATCACAGATACGCAGTATTTT
abundance: once
v_gene: TRBV29-1
j_gene: TRBJ2-3
d_gene: TRBD2

CDR3aa: CASSLGGPSGNTYEQYF
CDR3nt: TGTGCCAGCAGCTTGGGGGGCCCCAGCGGGAACACCTACGAGCAGTACTTC
abundance: NA
v_gene: TRBV5-4
j_gene: TRBJ2-7
d_gene: TRBD2

CDR3aa: CASSLEKRAGGTDTQYF
CDR3nt: TGTGCCAGCAGCCTAGAAAAGCGGGCGGGAGGCACAGATACGCAGTATTTT
abundance: once
v_gene: TRBV27
j_gene: TRBJ2-3
d_gene: TRBD2

CDR3aa: CASRNSGNENEQFF
CDR3nt: TGTGCCAGCAGAAATAGCGGGAATGAGAATGAGCAGTTCTTC
abundance: NA
v_gene: TRBV7-9
j_gene: TRBJ2-1
d_gene: TRBD2

CDR3aa: CASSLAGLAGPTDTQYF
CDR3nt: TGTGCCAGCAGCTTGGCCGGATTAGCGGGGCCCACAGATACGCAGTATTTT
abundance: NA
v_gene: TRBV5-4
j_gene: TRBJ2-3
d_gene: TRBD2

CDR3aa: CASSLDNEQFF
CDR3nt: TGTGCCAGCAGCTTAGACAATGAGCAGTTCTTC
abundance: NA
v_gene: TRBV7-9
j_gene: TRBJ2-1
d_gene: NA

CDR3aa: CASRGGGLAGGPELYNEQFF
CDR3nt: TGTGCCAGTAGGGGAGGTGGACTAGCGGGAGGACCCGAACTATACAATGAGCAGTTCTTC
abundance: NA
v_gene: TRBV19
j_gene: TRBJ2-1
d_gene: TRBD2

CDR3aa: CASCPGVVSEQFF
CDR3nt: TGTGCCAGTTGTCCGGGGGTAGTCAGTGAGCAGTTCTTC
abundance: NA
v_gene: TRBV28
j_gene: TRBJ2-1
d_gene: NA

CDR3aa: CASSVDLAGRYADTQYF
CDR3nt: TGTGCCAGCAGCGTAGACCTAGCGGGACGATACGCAGATACGCAGTATTTT
abundance: NA
v_gene: TRBV9
j_gene: TRBJ2-3
d_gene: TRBD2

CDR3aa: CASSFQIAGGYNEQFF
CDR3nt: TGTGCCAGCAGCTTTCAGATAGCGGGAGGCTACAATGAGCAGTTCTTC
abundance: NA
v_gene: TRBV5-5
j_gene: TRBJ2-1
d_gene: TRBD2

CDR3aa: CASSLAGLADTQYF
CDR3nt: TGTGCCAGCAGCTTGGCAGGACTAGCAGATACGCAGTATTTT
abundance: NA
v_gene: TRBV5-4
j_gene: TRBJ2-3
d_gene: TRBD2

CDR3aa: CASSVGLAGGPAPNEQFF
CDR3nt: TGTGCCAGCAGCGTAGGACTAGCGGGAGGGCCCGCCCCCAATGAGCAGTTCTTC
abundance: once
v_gene: TRBV9
j_gene: TRBJ2-1
d_gene: TRBD2

CDR3aa: CASTSKPSGVDTQYF
CDR3nt: TGTGCCAGCACCTCCAAACCTAGCGGGGTAGATACGCAGTATTTT
abundance: NA
v_gene: TRBV7-2
j_gene: TRBJ2-3
d_gene: TRBD2

CDR3aa: CSASLGETQYF
CDR3nt: TGCAGTGCTTCTTTAGGGGAGACCCAGTACTTC
abundance: NA
v_gene: TRBV20-1
j_gene: TRBJ2-5
d_gene: NA

CDR3aa: CATQLIPSHEQYF
CDR3nt: TGTGCCACCCAGCTTATACCCTCCCACGAGCAGTACTTC
abundance: NA
v_gene: TRBV7-9
j_gene: TRBJ2-7
d_gene: NA

CDR3aa: CASSDGRGRFYGYTF
CDR3nt: TGTGCCAGCAGTGATGGCAGGGGGCGCTTCTATGGCTACACCTTC
abundance: NA
v_gene: TRBV2
j_gene: TRBJ1-2
d_gene: TRBD1

CDR3aa: CASSVTRVQFF
CDR3nt: TGTGCCAGCAGCGTTACTAGAGTTCAGTTCTTC
abundance: NA
v_gene: TRBV7-2
j_gene: TRBJ2-1
d_gene: NA

CDR3aa: CASSQELGANEQFF
CDR3nt: TGTGCCAGCAGCCAAGAGCTGGGCGCCAATGAGCAGTTCTTC
abundance: NA
v_gene: TRBV5-4
j_gene: TRBJ2-1
d_gene: NA

CDR3aa: CAWSPGNTIYF
CDR3nt: TGTGCCTGGAGTCCAGGAAACACCATATATTTT
abundance: once
v_gene: TRBV30
j_gene: TRBJ1-3
d_gene: NA

CDR3aa: CASRGLDQPQHF
CDR3nt: TGTGCCAGCAGGGGCCTCGATCAGCCCCAGCATTTT
abundance: NA
v_gene: TRBV7-3
j_gene: TRBJ1-5
d_gene: NA

CDR3aa: CASSLEWGIGGYTF
CDR3nt: TGTGCCAGCAGCTTAGAGTGGGGGATAGGAGGCTACACCTTC
abundance: NA
v_gene: TRBV11-2
j_gene: TRBJ1-2
d_gene: NA

CDR3aa: CAISMGQAGRGNQETQYF
CDR3nt: TGTGCCATCAGCATGGGACAGGCGGGACGGGGAAATCAAGAGACCCAGTACTTC
abundance: NA
v_gene: TRBV10-3
j_gene: TRBJ2-5
d_gene: TRBD1

CDR3aa: CASSPQGSNQPQHF
CDR3nt: TGCGCCAGCAGCCCACAGGGGAGCAATCAGCCCCAGCATTTT
abundance: few
v_gene: TRBV5-1
j_gene: TRBJ1-5
d_gene: TRBD1

CDR3aa: CASSFRGHAKTYEQYF
CDR3nt: TGTGCCAGCAGCTTTCGAGGACACGCTAAAACCTACGAGCAGTACTTC
abundance: NA
v_gene: TRBV5-6
j_gene: TRBJ2-7
d_gene: NA

CDR3aa: CSVGGTQWTGELFF
CDR3nt: TGCAGCGTTGGGGGCACTCAGTGGACCGGGGAGCTGTTTTTT
abundance: NA
v_gene: TRBV29-1
j_gene: TRBJ2-2
d_gene: NA

CDR3aa: CARGGPINGYTF
CDR3nt: TGTGCCCGCGGCGGCCCCATTAATGGCTACACCTTC
abundance: once
v_gene: TRBV30
j_gene: TRBJ1-2
d_gene: NA

CDR3aa: CASSQFTTEAFF
CDR3nt: TGTGCCAGCAGCCAGTTTACTACTGAAGCTTTCTTT
abundance: NA
v_gene: TRBV14
j_gene: TRBJ1-1
d_gene: NA

CDR3aa: CASSPTRQGTYEQYF
CDR3nt: TGTGCCAGCAGTCCGACTAGACAGGGAACCTACGAGCAGTACTTC
abundance: NA
v_gene: TRBV6-6
j_gene: TRBJ2-7
d_gene: NA